Presented here are 10 T cell receptor beta chains from one specimen sequenced in a study of CD8+ T cells in alopecia areata. TCR sequencing used cDNA made by reverse transcription of extracted RNA. Sequencing was performed with immunoSEQ multiplex PCR; in TCRdb, only in-frame clones are kept and a portion is missing. The sample yields more than 95,000 clones, more than 75% seen once. Treatment described: oral pan-JAK inhibitor, 5-10 mg twice daily. This sample comprised CD8+ T cells sorted from blood, obtained around week 31, from a patient treated with tofacitinib. The receptors originated from a human donor with alopecia areata.

The chain uses TRBV23-1 and TRBJ2-7; no definite D call. TRBV23-1 is an ORF, with its function uncertain. CDR3 length equals 14 residues. V lost 2 bases and J 2 bases, leaving 10 bases between the germline ends. CDR3 loop: CASSQSLQTYEQYF. Here the CDR3 DNA reads TGCGCCAGCAGTCAAAGTCTACAAACCTACGAGCAGTACTTC.

This clone occurred once. The chain combines TRBV11-2 with TRBJ2-1; D ambiguous. This CDR3 contains 14 residues. CDR1 SGHAT and CDR2 FQNNGV come from the germline V gene. V lost 2 bases, J lost 4 bases, and 9 bases lay in between. CDR3 loop: CASSLITPYNEQFF. In DNA, the CDR3 is TGTGCCAGCAGCTTAATCACCCCATACAATGAGCAGTTCTTC.

This chain connects TRBV7-9 to TRBJ1-5; D gene ambiguous. The CDR3 length is 17 residues. Trimming cost V 4 bases and J 0 bases, with 16 bases left between them. Germline loops: CDR1 SEHNR, CDR2 FQNEAQ (reference sequence). The CDR3 protein is CASSSSSGWFSNQPQHF. For the CDR3, the DNA is TGTGCCAGCAGCTCGAGTTCAGGTTGGTTTAGCAATCAGCCCCAGCATTTT.

The rearrangement joins TRBV29-1 to TRBJ2-1; TRBD1 is a possible D gene (6 bases). The germline gives CDR1 SQVTM, CDR2 ANQGSEA. The germline V and J ends were trimmed by 6 bases and 8 bases, with 20 bases remaining between them. This CDR3 has 14 amino acids. CDR3 amino acids: CSVVTGNNIHEQFF. CDR3 sequence (DNA): TGCAGCGTGGTAACAGGGAATAATATCCATGAGCAGTTCTTC.

V is TRBV25-1 and J is TRBJ2-3; the match to TRBD2 covers 16 bases. The CDR3 loop spans 17 amino acids. Germline values: CDR1 MGHDK, CDR2 SYGVNS. Trimming removed 3 bases from V and 2 bases from J; junction bases left unmatched: 2. The CDR3 protein is CASSEGLAGGITDTQYF. In DNA form, the CDR3 reads TGTGCCAGCAGTGAGGGACTAGCGGGAGGGATCACAGATACGCAGTATTTT.

The CDR3 reads CSVELGLGSYEQYF. The CDR3 nucleotides are TGCAGCGTTGAACTGGGTCTAGGCTCCTACGAGCAGTACTTC. The chain recombines TRBV29-1 with TRBJ2-7, with D unclear. Per the germline V gene, CDR1 is SQVTM and CDR2 is ANQGSEA. Trimming pared 2 bases from V and 0 bases from J, leaving 11 bases between. The CDR3 contains 14 residues.

The V and J genes are TRBV7-9 and TRBJ2-1; 16 bases match TRBD2. The CDR3 spans 18 residues. V gave up 0 bases and J gave up 8 bases; unmatched junction bases: 7. The germline CDR1 and CDR2 sequences are SEHNR and FQNEAQ (reference sequence). The CDR3 loop reads CASSLAEGLAGGPYEQFF. The CDR3 region has the DNA TGTGCCAGCAGCTTAGCAGAGGGACTAGCGGGAGGGCCCTATGAGCAGTTCTTC.

The CDR3 spells CASSSGTQNYEQYF. CDR3 nucleotides: TGTGCCAGCAGTTCCGGGACACAAAACTACGAGCAGTACTTC. The chain is built from TRBV11-2 and TRBJ2-7; D might be TRBD1 (6 bases). The V and J ends lost 6 bases and 3 bases respectively, with 15 bases between them. The CDR3 sequence is 14 residues long. CDR1 and CDR2 from the germline V gene are SGHAT and FQNNGV.

V usage is TRBV6-5 and J usage is TRBJ1-2; no definite D call. CDR1 is MNHEY, CDR2 SVGAGI, per germline. The CDR3 covers 16 residues. The germline V and J ends were trimmed by 0 bases and 8 bases, with 19 bases remaining between them. The CDR3 sequence is CASSYSGPGLDAGYTF. In nucleotides, the CDR3 is TGTGCCAGCAGTTACTCAGGACCGGGTCTGGACGCAGGCTACACCTTC.

A single count supports this clone. The rearrangement uses TRBV9 and TRBJ2-7; 7 nucleotides agree with TRBD2. Germline V gene data show CDR1 as SGDLS and CDR2 as YYNGEE. This CDR3 is 14 amino acids long. V lost 0 bases to trimming and J lost 4 bases; unmatched junction nucleotides: 4. The DNA of the CDR3 is TGTGCCAGCAGCGTAGGCGGGAGTCTGTACGAGCAGTACTTC. It translates to CASSVGGSLYEQYF.